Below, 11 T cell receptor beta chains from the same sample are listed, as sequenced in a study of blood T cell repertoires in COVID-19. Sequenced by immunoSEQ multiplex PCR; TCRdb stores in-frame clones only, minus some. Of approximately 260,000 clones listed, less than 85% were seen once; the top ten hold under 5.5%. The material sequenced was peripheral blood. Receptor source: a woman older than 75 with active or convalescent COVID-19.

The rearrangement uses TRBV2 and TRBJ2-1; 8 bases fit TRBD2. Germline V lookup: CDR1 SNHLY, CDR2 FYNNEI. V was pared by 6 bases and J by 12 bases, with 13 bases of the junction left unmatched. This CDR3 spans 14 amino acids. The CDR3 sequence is CASRRELAEVWQFF. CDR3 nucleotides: TGTGCCAGCAGGAGGGAACTAGCGGAGGTATGGCAGTTCTTC.

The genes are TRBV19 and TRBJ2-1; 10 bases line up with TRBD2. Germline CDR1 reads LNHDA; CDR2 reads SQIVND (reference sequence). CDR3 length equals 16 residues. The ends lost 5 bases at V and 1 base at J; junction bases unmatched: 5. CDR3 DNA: TGTGCCAGTAGTCCCGGACTAGCGGAATCCTACAATGAGCAGTTCTTC. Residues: CASSPGLAESYNEQFF. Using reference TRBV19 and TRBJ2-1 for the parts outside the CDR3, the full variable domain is DGGITQSPKYLFRKEGQNVTLSCEQNLNHDAMYWYRQDPGQGLRLIYYSQIVNDFQKGDIAEGYSVSREKKESFPLTVTSAQKNPTAFYLCASSPGLAESYNEQFFGPGTRLTVL.

CDR3 loop: CASSLAGTSGSYTDTQYF. The DNA for the CDR3 is TGCGCCAGCAGCTTGGCCGGGACTAGCGGATCCTACACAGATACGCAGTATTTT. The rearrangement joins TRBV5-1 to TRBJ2-3; 11 nucleotides align to TRBD2. In germline, CDR1 is SGHRS, CDR2 YFSETQ. CDR3 size: 18 residues. Trimming removed 0 bases from V and 2 bases from J; junction bases left unmatched: 8.

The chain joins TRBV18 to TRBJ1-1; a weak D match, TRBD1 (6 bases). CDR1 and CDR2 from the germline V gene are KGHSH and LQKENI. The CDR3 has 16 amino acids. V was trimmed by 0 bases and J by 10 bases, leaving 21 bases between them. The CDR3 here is CASSPPRFVDPDRAFF. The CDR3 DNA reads TGTGCCAGCTCACCACCAAGATTCGTGGACCCGGACAGAGCTTTCTTT. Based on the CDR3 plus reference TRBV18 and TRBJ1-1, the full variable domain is NAGVMQNPRHLVRRRGQEARLRCSPMKGHSHVYWYRQLPEEGLKFMVYLQKENIIDESGMPKERFSAEFPKEGPSILRIQQVVRGDSAAYFCASSPPRFVDPDRAFFGQGTRLTVV.

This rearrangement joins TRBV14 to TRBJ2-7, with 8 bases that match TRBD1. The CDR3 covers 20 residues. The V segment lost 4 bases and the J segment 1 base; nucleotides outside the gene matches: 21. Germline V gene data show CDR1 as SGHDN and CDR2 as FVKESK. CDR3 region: CASSPNEWQSSGGRSYEQYF. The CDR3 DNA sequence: TGTGCCAGCAGCCCAAACGAATGGCAAAGCTCAGGGGGCCGTTCCTACGAGCAGTACTTC.

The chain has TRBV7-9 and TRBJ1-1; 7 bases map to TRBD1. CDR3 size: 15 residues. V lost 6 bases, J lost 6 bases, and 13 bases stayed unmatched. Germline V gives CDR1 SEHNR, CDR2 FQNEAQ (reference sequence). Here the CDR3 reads CASRLTGTAPAEAFF. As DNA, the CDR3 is TGTGCCAGCAGACTTACAGGGACAGCCCCAGCTGAAGCTTTCTTT.

CDR3 nucleotide sequence: TGTGCCAGCAGTTTAGGGCGTGGTAGCGGGGGGCCCTGGGAGCAGTACTTC. It yields the protein CASSLGRGSGGPWEQYF. V gene TRBV27 combines with J gene TRBJ2-7; TRBD2 aligns across 10 bases. V lost 2 bases to trimming and J lost 7 bases; unmatched junction nucleotides: 14. Germline V gene data show CDR1 as MNHEY and CDR2 as SMNVEV (reference sequence). The CDR3 is made up of 17 amino acids.

CDR3 nucleotide sequence: TGTGCCAGCGACCCAGTTGGACAGTGGGCGGAGACCCAGTACTTC. Translation: CASDPVGQWAETQYF. The gene calls are TRBV7-7 and TRBJ2-5; possible D gene TRBD1, 6 bases. V dropped 8 bases and J dropped 5 bases, with 21 bases sitting between them. Germline loops: CDR1 SSHAT, CDR2 FNYEAQ (reference sequence). The CDR3 is 15 residues long.

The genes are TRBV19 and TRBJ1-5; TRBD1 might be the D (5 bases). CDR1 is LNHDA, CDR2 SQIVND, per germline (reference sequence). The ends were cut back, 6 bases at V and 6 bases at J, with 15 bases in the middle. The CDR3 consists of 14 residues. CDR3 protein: CASRGMGGSQPQHF. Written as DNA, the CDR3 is TGTGCCAGTAGAGGAATGGGGGGGAGTCAGCCCCAGCATTTT. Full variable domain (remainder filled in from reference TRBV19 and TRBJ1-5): DGGITQSPKYLFRKEGQNVTLSCEQNLNHDAMYWYRQDPGQGLRLIYYSQIVNDFQKGDIAEGYSVSREKKESFPLTVTSAQKNPTAFYLCASRGMGGSQPQHFGDGTRLSIL.

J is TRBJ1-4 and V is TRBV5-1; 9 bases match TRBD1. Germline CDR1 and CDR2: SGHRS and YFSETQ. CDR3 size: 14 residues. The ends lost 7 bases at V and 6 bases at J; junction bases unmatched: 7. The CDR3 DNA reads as TGCGCCAGCGGCTCGGGACAGGGAGATGAAAAACTGTTTTTT. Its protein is CASGSGQGDEKLFF.

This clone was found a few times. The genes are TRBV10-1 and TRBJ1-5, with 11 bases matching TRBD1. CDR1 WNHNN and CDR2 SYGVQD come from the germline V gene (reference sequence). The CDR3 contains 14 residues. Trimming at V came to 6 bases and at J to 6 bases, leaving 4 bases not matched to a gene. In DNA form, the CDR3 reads TGCGCCAGCAGCTCGGGACAGGGGGGTCAGCCCCAGCATTTT. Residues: CASSSGQGGQPQHF.